The 20 T cell receptor beta chains below all came from one sample that was sequenced in a study of spatial heterogeneity in lung cancer. TCRdb reprocessed the 5' RACE reads with MiXCR, giving one entry per CDR3 protein. The sample yields around 74,000 distinct CDR3 sequences, about an eighth seen once. Time point meaning: sample taken at primary tumor resection. Unsorted samples of tumor, nontumor lung or frozen PBMC had their whole RNA sequenced. Sample: PBMCs, taken at surgery. The receptors stem from a male donor with early-stage non-small cell lung cancer.

This clonotype came up a few times. The V and J genes are TRBV20-1 and TRBJ1-5; D not resolved. The CDR3 runs 16 residues. Trimming cost V 0 bases and J 4 bases, with 16 bases left between them. Germline-derived CDR1 and CDR2 are DFQATT and SNEGSKA (reference sequence). CDR3 coding DNA: TGCAGTGCTAGAGATTCCCCAGCAGACCCTAATCAGCCCCAGCATTTT. Residues: CSARDSPADPNQPQHF.

This clonotype has more than one count but fewer than ten. V and J are TRBV7-9 and TRBJ1-1, with 8 bases lining up with TRBD1. This CDR3 comprises 14 residues. The germline gives CDR1 SEHNR, CDR2 FQNEAQ (reference sequence). V dropped 8 bases and J dropped 0; count of bases not matched to a gene: 5. Written as DNA, the CDR3 is TGTGCCAGCGGGACAGGCCTTATGAACACTGAAGCTTTCTTT. This translates into CASGTGLMNTEAFF.

This chain links TRBV7-8 with TRBJ2-2, with D uncertain. V lost 5 bases, J lost 6 bases, and 7 bases lay in between. Per germline, CDR1 SGHVS and CDR2 FQNEAQ. The CDR3 loop spans 12 amino acids. Here the CDR3 reads CASSLSAGELFF. The CDR3 coding sequence is TGTGCCAGCAGCCTCAGTGCCGGGGAGCTGTTTTTT.

The table lists this clonotype with a few counts. The chain has TRBV19 and TRBJ2-7, with 12 positions matching TRBD2. Germline trimming cut 8 bases from V and 2 bases from J; bases unmatched to any gene: 4. The CDR3 extends over 14 amino acids. Per the germline V gene, CDR1 is LNHDA and CDR2 is SQIVND (reference sequence). The DNA of the CDR3 is TGTGCCAGTGGACTAGCGGGAAACCCCTACGAGCAGTACTTC. Translating it yields CASGLAGNPYEQYF. Together with reference TRBV19 and TRBJ2-7, the CDR3 gives the full variable domain: DGGITQSPKYLFRKEGQNVTLSCEQNLNHDAMYWYRQDPGQGLRLIYYSQIVNDFQKGDIAEGYSVSREKKESFPLTVTSAQKNPTAFYLCASGLAGNPYEQYFGPGTRLTVT.

This clonotype appeared many times. This CDR3 is CSAVRGDNSGNTIYF. In nucleotides, the CDR3 is TGCAGTGCGGTTAGAGGGGACAACTCTGGAAACACCATATATTTT. This chain uses TRBV20-1 with TRBJ1-3; a weak D match, TRBD1 (6 bases). V lost 6 bases and J 0 bases, leaving 15 bases between the germline ends. Germline CDR1 reads DFQATT; CDR2 reads SNEGSKA (reference sequence). CDR3 length: 15 amino acids.

At least ten counts were recorded for this clonotype. The rearrangement links TRBV6-2 or TRBV6-3 to TRBJ1-2; the match to TRBD1 covers 8 bases. Germline V gene sequence: CDR1 MNHEY, CDR2 SVGEGT. V lost 6 bases and J lost 4; bases outside the gene matches: 7. The CDR3 spans 14 residues. CDR3 sequence: CASSNGQGGYGYTF. In DNA form, the CDR3 reads TGTGCCAGCAGCAACGGACAGGGCGGCTATGGCTACACCTTC.

There are many counts of this clonotype. The chain carries TRBV9 and TRBJ1-2, with D maybe TRBD1 (6 bases). Germline CDR1 reads SGDLS; CDR2 reads YYNGEE. Trimming cost V 3 bases and J 7 bases, with 16 bases left between them. The length of the CDR3 is 14 residues. Here the CDR3 reads CASSGGGRRTGYTF. DNA for the CDR3: TGTGCCAGCAGCGGCGGGGGGCGGAGAACTGGCTACACCTTC. The complete variable domain, with remaining parts taken from reference TRBV9 and TRBJ1-2, reads DSGVTQTPKHLITATGQRVTLRCSPRSGDLSVYWYQQSLDQGLQFLIQYYNGEERAKGNILERFSAQQFPDLHSELNLSSLELGDSALYFCASSGGGRRTGYTFGSGTRLTVV.

This clonotype was counted only a few times. The chain recombines TRBV23-1 with TRBJ1-1, with D perhaps matching TRBD1 (5 bases). TRBV23-1 is filed as an ORF, its function uncertain. V was pared by 4 bases and J by 1 base, with 16 bases between. This CDR3 spans 16 amino acids. CDR3 amino acids: CASSPLGPGRNTEAFF. The DNA of the CDR3 is TGCGCCAGCAGTCCCCTAGGTCCAGGGAGGAACACTGAAGCTTTCTTT.

J is TRBJ2-6 and V is TRBV2, with TRBD1 identical over 8 bases. V trimming: 8 bases; J trimming: 2 bases; junction bases outside the gene matches: 8. Germline values: CDR1 SNHLY, CDR2 FYNNEI. CDR3 length: 16 amino acids. The CDR3 region is CASSTGDGPGANVLTF. The CDR3 DNA is TGTGCCAGCTCGACAGGGGATGGGCCTGGGGCCAACGTCCTGACTTTC.

This sequence joins TRBV25-1 and TRBJ1-2, with unresolved D. The CDR3 runs to 13 residues. Looked up from germline, CDR1 is MGHDK and CDR2 is SYGVNS. V lost 5 bases and J 5 bases, leaving 12 bases between the germline ends. CDR3: CASSPGSLYGYTF. Written as DNA, the CDR3 is TGTGCCAGCAGTCCGGGCAGTCTATATGGCTACACCTTC.

There are many counts of this clonotype. The chain carries TRBV6-2 or TRBV6-3 and TRBJ1-1; D gene unclear. Germline V gene lookup returns CDR1 MNHEY and CDR2 SVGEGT. Between the trimmed V and J ends, which lost 2 bases and 2 bases, there was a span of 3 bases. The CDR3 has 12 residues. The CDR3 DNA follows: TGTGCCAGCAGTTACAGTAACACTGAAGCTTTCTTT. This sequence encodes CASSYSNTEAFF.

Ten or more counts support this clonotype. This sequence joins TRBV20-1 and TRBJ2-1, with D perhaps TRBD1 (6 bases). Germline V gene data show CDR1 as DFQATT and CDR2 as SNEGSKA (reference sequence). V was shortened by 2 bases and J by 4 bases, with 9 bases between the two germline ends. The CDR3 sequence is 13 residues long. CDR3 coding DNA: TGCAGTGCTAGACTAGGGGGTTACAATGAGCAGTTCTTC. It yields the protein CSARLGGYNEQFF.

This clonotype was picked up a small number of times. This chain connects TRBV20-1 to TRBJ2-1, with 10 bases fitting TRBD2. Trimming cost V 5 bases and J 4 bases; bases outside gene matches: 8. The CDR3 covers 15 residues. Germline V gene lookup returns CDR1 DFQATT and CDR2 SNEGSKA (reference sequence). CDR3 sequence reads: CSALPLAGVYNEQFF. In DNA form, the CDR3 reads TGCAGTGCTCTACCCCTAGCGGGAGTTTACAATGAGCAGTTCTTC.

V is TRBV5-1 and J is TRBJ1-4; D call uncertain. The CDR3 runs 13 residues. V lost 0 bases to trimming and J lost 6 bases, with 6 bases between them. From germline, CDR1 is SGHRS and CDR2 YFSETQ. For the CDR3, the DNA is TGCGCCAGCAGCTTGGGACGAGATGAAAAACTGTTTTTT. Its protein is CASSLGRDEKLFF.

This clonotype was seen more than once but under ten times. The CDR3 protein is CATSDFAEADKPNTEAFF. CDR3 bases: TGTGCCACCAGTGATTTTGCTGAGGCAGATAAACCGAACACTGAAGCTTTCTTT. This chain connects TRBV24-1 to TRBJ1-1, with D hard to call. The germline V and J ends were trimmed by 1 base and 1 base, with 18 bases remaining between them. CDR1 KGHDR and CDR2 SFDVKD come from the germline V gene. The CDR3 spans 18 residues.

This chain uses TRBV7-9 with TRBJ2-2; 7 bases line up with TRBD1. Per the germline V gene, CDR1 is SEHNR and CDR2 is FQNEAQ (reference sequence). The CDR3 runs to 14 residues. The trim removed 5 bases at V and 4 bases at J, leaving 4 bases unmatched. CDR3 DNA sequence: TGTGCCAGCAGCCGGGACAGATTCACCGGGGAGCTGTTTTTT. This encodes CASSRDRFTGELFF.

This clonotype appeared many times. This chain joins TRBV4-1 and TRBJ2-3, with 13 bases aligning to TRBD2. The CDR3 is 19 amino acids. V was pared by 2 bases and J by 2 bases, with 10 bases of the junction left unmatched. Germline-derived CDR1 and CDR2 are MGHRA and YSYEKL. DNA for the CDR3: TGCGCCAGCAGCCAAAGGGAATCCGGGACTAGCGGGAACACAGATACGCAGTATTTT. Translation: CASSQRESGTSGNTDTQYF.

V and J are TRBV12-3 or TRBV12-4 and TRBJ2-1, with TRBD2 matching over 9 bases. Trimming removed 5 bases from V and 3 bases from J; junction bases left unmatched: 2. The CDR3 spans 14 residues. The CDR3 DNA reads TGTGCCAGCAGTATGACTAGCGGCTACAATGAGCAGTTCTTC. Translating gives CASSMTSGYNEQFF.

This chain uses TRBV18 with TRBJ1-1; D uncertain. Germline CDR1 reads KGHSH; CDR2 reads LQKENI. CDR3 size: 12 residues. V was clipped by 6 bases and J by 2 bases, with 7 bases between them. CDR3 region: CASSMINTEAFF. Written as DNA, the CDR3 is TGTGCCAGCTCTATGATTAACACTGAAGCTTTCTTT.

This clonotype was found a few times. V gene TRBV27 combines with J gene TRBJ2-7, with unresolved D. Trimming pared 2 bases from V and 0 bases from J, leaving 8 bases between. There are 14 residues in the CDR3. CDR1 and CDR2 (germline): MNHEY, SMNVEV (reference sequence). The CDR3 protein is CASSLHANSYEQYF. The DNA for the CDR3 is TGTGCCAGCAGTTTACATGCGAACTCCTACGAGCAGTACTTC.